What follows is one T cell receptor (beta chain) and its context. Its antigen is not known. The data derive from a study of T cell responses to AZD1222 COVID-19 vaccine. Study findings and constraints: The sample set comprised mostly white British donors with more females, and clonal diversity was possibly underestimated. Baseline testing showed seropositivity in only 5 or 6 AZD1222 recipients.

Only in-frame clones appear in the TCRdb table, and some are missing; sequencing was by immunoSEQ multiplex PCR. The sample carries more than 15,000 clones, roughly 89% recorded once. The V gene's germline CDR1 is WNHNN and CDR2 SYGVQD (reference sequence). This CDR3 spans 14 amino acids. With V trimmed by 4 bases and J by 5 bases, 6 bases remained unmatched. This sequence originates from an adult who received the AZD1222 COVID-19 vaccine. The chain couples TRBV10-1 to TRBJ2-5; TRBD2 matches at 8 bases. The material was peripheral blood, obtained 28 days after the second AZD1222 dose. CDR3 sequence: CASSAGGRRETQYF. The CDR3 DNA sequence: TGCGCCAGCAGTGCGGGGGGGCGCCGGGAGACCCAGTACTTC.